This record looks at one TCR beta chain sequence and its context. Its antigen is undetermined. This specimen comes from a study of OX40 agonist ivuxolimab in advanced cancers. Method: immunoSEQ multiplex PCR; TCRdb's copy keeps in-frame clones and lacks some. The table records some 46,000 clones, around 90% of them present only once. The V gene lost 5 bases and the J gene lost 3 bases, with 10 bases spanning the gap. The CDR3 has 14 residues. Germline V lookup: CDR1 MDHEN, CDR2 SYDVKM. Study-level findings and limits: Also showing low normalized T-cell clonal expansion were some of the nonresponders. More expanded clones were seen, on average, in CD8+ T cells than in CD4+.

The rearrangement joins TRBV28 to TRBJ1-4; D is undetermined. Specimen: CD4+ or CD8+ T cells sorted from blood, collected in a trial of the OX40 agonist ivuxolimab. This clonotype originated in an adult with an advanced solid tumor such as melanoma, head and neck, liver or kidney cancer. The CDR3 protein is CASSRDKPNEKLFF. The CDR3, as DNA: TGTGCCAGCAGTCGAGATAAACCTAATGAAAAACTGTTTTTT.